This paragraph covers one T cell receptor (beta chain) sequence. The entry originates in a study of shared clonotypes between healthy human individuals. About the research overall: The plates for each donor numbered three CD4 naive, three CD4 memory, two CD8 naive and one CD8 memory.

Produced via immunoSEQ multiplex PCR; TCRdb's table is partial and in-frame only. The profile covers about 1 million clones, with roughly 74% appearing a single time and approximately 0.5% taken by the ten largest. The germline V and J ends were trimmed by 11 bases and 1 base, with 6 bases remaining between them. CDR3 length: 11 amino acids. Germline CDR1 MDHEN, CDR2 SYDVKM. The V gene is TRBV28, the J gene TRBJ1-5; D is ambiguous. The source material was memory CD4+ T cells from PBMCs. Subset noted: CD45RA-negative fraction. This clonotype was obtained from a man younger than 35 in good health. Some clones in this sample may be carry-over from other donors' samples. For the CDR3, the DNA is TGTGCCCATGGGAGCAATCAGCCCCAGCATTTT. Protein product: CAHGSNQPQHF. The whole variable domain, remainder taken from reference TRBV28 and TRBJ1-5, is DVKVTQSSRYLVKRTGEKVFLECVQDMDHENMFWYRQDPGLGLRLIYFSYDVKMKEKGDIPEGYSVSREKKERFSLILESASTNQTSMYLCAHGSNQPQHFGDGTRLSIL.